This T cell receptor beta chain was sequenced in a study of OX40 agonist ivuxolimab in advanced cancers. Study as a whole: An agonistic anti-OX40 (CD134) antibody, ivuxolimab, was used to treat the patients. Melanoma, hepatocellular carcinoma, head and neck or renal cell cancer occurred in dose-escalation patients. The study's findings and limits: Certain nonresponders additionally had low normalized T-cell clonal expansion.

The repertoire was sequenced with immunoSEQ multiplex PCR; TCRdb's copy has only in-frame clones and lacks some. The table shows about 31,000 clones, with about 90% occurring only once. In the case of this clone: Its antigen is as yet unknown.

The input for sequencing was CD4+ or CD8+ T cells sorted from blood, taken in a trial of the OX40 agonist ivuxolimab. This clonotype was sampled from an adult with an advanced solid tumor such as melanoma, head and neck, liver or kidney cancer.

The chain's CDR3 is CAWRDEFRAEAFF. CDR3 coding DNA: TGTGCCTGGAGAGACGAATTCCGGGCTGAAGCTTTCTTT. The V and J genes are TRBV30 and TRBJ1-1; D call uncertain. Trimming cost V 3 bases and J 6 bases, with 14 bases left between them. Per germline, CDR1 GTSNPN and CDR2 SVGIG (reference sequence). This CDR3 contains 13 residues.